Presented here are 14 T cell receptor beta chains from one specimen sequenced in a study of shared clonotypes between healthy human individuals. Libraries were prepared by immunoSEQ multiplex PCR; TCRdb keeps only in-frame clonotypes and omits some of them. The repertoire holds 330,000 or so clones, with about 70% as singletons. The sample taken for sequencing was memory CD4+ T cells sorted from blood. Sample subset: CD45RA-negative fraction. The receptors derive from a man aged 25-45 years in good health.

The genes are TRBV18 and TRBJ1-5; 11 positions agree with TRBD1. The germline V gene has CDR1 KGHSH and CDR2 LQKENI. This CDR3 contains 16 residues. V shed 2 bases, J shed 6 bases, and the junction held 6 bases outside the gene matches. CDR3 nucleotides: TGTGCCAGCTCACCATCTTCGGACAGGGGGCTTCAGCCCCAGCATTTT. Translating it yields CASSPSSDRGLQPQHF.

The gene calls are TRBV27 and TRBJ1-3; no clear D gene. CDR1 and CDR2 (germline): MNHEY, SMNVEV (reference sequence). CDR3 length: 19 amino acids. Trimming stripped 1 base from V and 0 bases from J, with 19 bases between. The CDR3 spells CASSLFSPRTFDSGNTIYF. The CDR3 DNA is TGTGCCAGCAGTTTATTCTCACCCCGGACGTTTGACTCTGGAAACACCATATATTTT.

V usage is TRBV7-2 and J usage is TRBJ2-1; 8 nucleotides line up with TRBD1. The CDR3 is made up of 15 amino acids. Trimming removed 6 bases from V and 6 bases from J; junction bases left unmatched: 10. Per germline, CDR1 SGHTA and CDR2 FQGNSA. The CDR3 DNA reads as TGTGCCAGCAGAAAAATAGGGACAGGATTCAATGAGCAGTTCTTC. Translating it yields CASRKIGTGFNEQFF.

The chain links TRBV10-2 to TRBJ1-3; D is undetermined. V lost 6 bases and J 0 bases, leaving 12 bases between the germline ends. The CDR3 consists of 15 residues. Germline CDR1 WSHSY, CDR2 SAAADI. The CDR3 spells CASRPGVSSGNTIYF. CDR3 coding DNA: TGCGCCAGCAGGCCCGGCGTGAGCTCTGGAAACACCATATATTTT.

The CDR3 loop is CAWSVKGTGATAEQYF. CDR3 coding DNA: TGTGCCTGGAGTGTAAAGGGTACGGGGGCGACAGCCGAGCAGTACTTC. The rearrangement joins TRBV30 to TRBJ2-7; tentatively, D is TRBD1 or TRBD2 (6 bases each). V lost 0 bases to trimming and J lost 6 bases, with 21 bases between them. The CDR3 loop spans 16 amino acids. CDR1 is GTSNPN, CDR2 SVGIG, per germline (reference sequence).

The J gene is TRBJ2-1, the V gene TRBV5-1; weak D call: TRBD2 (7 bases). The V and J ends lost 0 bases and 5 bases respectively, with 15 bases between them. The CDR3 consists of 16 residues. The germline gives CDR1 SGHRS, CDR2 YFSETQ. The CDR3 region is CASSLVLGGGNNEQFF. CDR3 nucleotides: TGCGCCAGCAGCTTGGTTCTGGGAGGGGGGAACAATGAGCAGTTCTTC.

V and J are TRBV2 and TRBJ2-7; the D is unclear. Trimming pared 2 bases from V and 9 bases from J, leaving 8 bases between. There are 11 residues in the CDR3. Germline CDR1 and CDR2: SNHLY and FYNNEI. For the CDR3, the DNA is TGTGCCAGCAGTGAACCCCGCGGGCAGTACTTC. This gives the protein CASSEPRGQYF.

The V call is TRBV6-1, the J call TRBJ1-2, with a tentative D call TRBD1 (6 bases). The CDR3 is made up of 14 amino acids. Trimming took 4 bases from V and 2 from J, leaving 11 bases between them. The germline CDR1 and CDR2 sequences are MNHNS and SASEGT. The CDR3 DNA follows: TGTGCCAGCAGTGGTACAGGGTGGAACTATGGCTACACCTTC. It translates to CASSGTGWNYGYTF.

On this clone: Within the sample, other DNA sequences also encode this same CDR3. The gene calls are TRBV18 and TRBJ2-7, with D unresolved. The CDR3 has 12 residues. Trimming left V 3 bases short and J 4 bases short, with 7 bases between. Germline CDR1 is KGHSH and CDR2 is LQKENI. The CDR3 DNA reads as TGTGCCAGCTCACCGAACAGTTACGAGCAGTACTTC. Protein sequence: CASSPNSYEQYF.

Comment on this clone: The sample contains more than one DNA sequence encoding this CDR3. The chain links TRBV25-1 to TRBJ2-1; 8 bases fit TRBD1. The length of the CDR3 is 13 residues. V dropped 6 bases and J dropped 7; count of bases not matched to a gene: 5. In germline, CDR1 is MGHDK, CDR2 SYGVNS. The CDR3 protein is CASSRTGRNEQFF. In nucleotides, the CDR3 is TGTGCCAGCAGCCGGACAGGGAGGAATGAGCAGTTCTTC. Full variable domain (outside the CDR3, taken from reference TRBV25-1 and TRBJ2-1): EADIYQTPRYLVIGTGKKITLECSQTMGHDKMYWYQQDPGMELHLIHYSYGVNSTEKGDLSSESTVSRIRTEHFPLTLESARPSHTSQYLCASSRTGRNEQFFGPGTRLTVL.

The rearrangement links TRBV4-3 to TRBJ2-3, with 12 positions matching TRBD2. Germline trimming cut 3 bases from V and 5 bases from J; bases unmatched to any gene: 6. Germline CDR1 is LGHNA and CDR2 is YSLEER. This CDR3 is 16 amino acids long. The CDR3 here is CASSQFLAGGKDTQYF. CDR3 bases: TGCGCCAGCAGCCAGTTCCTAGCGGGAGGGAAAGATACGCAGTATTTT.

The chain has TRBV5-4 and TRBJ2-4; 7 nucleotides align to TRBD2. Germline loops: CDR1 SGHNT, CDR2 YYREEE (reference sequence). V was clipped by 1 base and J by 7 bases; unmatched bases: 11. The CDR3 is 16 residues long. In DNA, the CDR3 is TGTGCCAGCAGCTTGTCGGGAGGATGGATTCGGAACATTCAGTACTTC. It codes for CASSLSGGWIRNIQYF.

A few counts support this clone. V gene TRBV5-6 combines with J gene TRBJ2-3; D remains unclear. The germline V gene has CDR1 SGHDT and CDR2 YYEEEE. The CDR3 is 12 residues long. V was pared by 4 bases and J by 5 bases, with 8 bases between. In DNA form, the CDR3 reads TGTGCCAGCAGCCCTCTCTTAGATACGCAGTATTTT. Translating it yields CASSPLLDTQYF.

The chain joins TRBV27 to TRBJ2-5, with D unclear. Germline CDR1 and CDR2: MNHEY and SMNVEV (reference sequence). The CDR3 consists of 13 residues. With 1 base removed from V and 5 bases from J, the gap between germline ends came to 8 bases. The CDR3 loop is CASSLFSAETQYF. CDR3 nucleotide sequence: TGTGCCAGCAGTTTATTCAGCGCCGAGACCCAGTACTTC.